These 5 T cell receptor beta chains originate from one sample sequenced in a study of T cell responses to AZD1222 COVID-19 vaccine. Generated by immunoSEQ multiplex PCR, the TCRdb table keeps only in-frame clones and is missing some. Among about 120,000 clones listed, roughly 91% were seen once. Sample: peripheral blood, taken 28 days after the second AZD1222 dose. The receptors stem from an adult who received the AZD1222 COVID-19 vaccine.

This clone was detected once. The chain carries TRBV7-2 and TRBJ2-1, with unresolved D. Germline CDR1 reads SGHTA; CDR2 reads FQGNSA. Trimming removed 5 bases from V and 8 bases from J, with 13 bases in between. The length of the CDR3 is 13 residues. For the CDR3, the DNA is TGTGCCAGCAGCACCGGACCAATGGATGAGCAGTTCTTC. Translated, it gives CASSTGPMDEQFF.

As DNA, the CDR3 is TGTGCCAGCGGGCTGATCGCTAGCACAGATACGCAGTATTTT. It is translated as CASGLIASTDTQYF. The V gene is TRBV7-2, the J gene TRBJ2-3; D uncertain. The CDR3 totals 14 residues. Germline V gene lookup returns CDR1 SGHTA and CDR2 FQGNSA. The V gene lost 8 bases and the J gene lost 0 bases, with 12 bases spanning the gap.

V and J are TRBV6-5 and TRBJ2-7, with TRBD2 identical over 7 bases. This CDR3 region has 15 residues. The J segment lost 3 bases and the V segment lost 7 bases, leaving 12 bases of the junction unmatched. The germline V gene has CDR1 MNHEY and CDR2 SVGAGI. CDR3 sequence reads: CASKREGPGGYEQYF. CDR3 nucleotide sequence: TGTGCCAGCAAGAGAGAAGGCCCGGGGGGCTACGAGCAGTACTTC.

The chain uses TRBV7-6 and TRBJ2-4, with 11 positions matching TRBD2. Germline V CDR1 and CDR2: SGHVS, FNYEAQ. The V segment lost 2 bases and the J segment 1 base; nucleotides outside the gene matches: 7. The CDR3 contains 18 residues. CDR3 sequence: CASSLMVGTSGAKNIQYF. In DNA, the CDR3 is TGTGCCAGCAGCTTAATGGTGGGGACTAGCGGTGCCAAAAACATTCAGTACTTC.

The V gene is TRBV7-8, the J gene TRBJ2-5; 9 nucleotides match TRBD2. This CDR3 spans 17 amino acids. The trim removed 5 bases at V and 3 bases at J, leaving 13 bases unmatched. The V gene's germline CDR1 is SGHVS and CDR2 FQNEAQ. The CDR3 sequence: CASSTVPRAGGEETQYF. The CDR3 DNA follows: TGTGCCAGCAGCACCGTTCCTCGAGCGGGGGGTGAAGAGACCCAGTACTTC.